This record concerns one T cell receptor beta chain sequence. Its target is not known. Since a far larger clone is one base different, this is likely a read error. These data originate in a study of response to subunit inactivated influenza vaccine. TCRdb processed the RT-PCR reads anew with MiXCR; each CDR3 protein has one entry. The sample lists a few hundred thousand distinct CDR3 sequences; 20% to 25% were seen once. Points from the study as a whole: Authors suggested few new T cells are recruited by each seasonal influenza vaccination.

The source of this sequence is a man aged 50-75 years who received an inactivated influenza vaccine. This material consisted of PBMCs from blood, taken 21 months after vaccination.

The CDR3: CASSFTDMQYF. The DNA of the CDR3 is TGTGCCAGCAGTTTCACAGATATGCAGTATTTT. The J gene is TRBJ2-3, the V gene TRBV12-3 or TRBV12-4; no firm D call. The CDR3 runs 11 residues.